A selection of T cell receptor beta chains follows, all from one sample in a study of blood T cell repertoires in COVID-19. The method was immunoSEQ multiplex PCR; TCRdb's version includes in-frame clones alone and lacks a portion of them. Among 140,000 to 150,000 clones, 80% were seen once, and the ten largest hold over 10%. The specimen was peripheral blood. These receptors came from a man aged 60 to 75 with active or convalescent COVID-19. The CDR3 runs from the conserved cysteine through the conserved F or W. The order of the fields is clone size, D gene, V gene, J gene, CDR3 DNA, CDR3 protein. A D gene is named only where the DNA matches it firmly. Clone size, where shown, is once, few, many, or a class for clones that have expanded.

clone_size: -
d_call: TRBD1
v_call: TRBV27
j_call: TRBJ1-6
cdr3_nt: TGTGCCAGCAGTTTCGGACAGGGGTATGATTCACCCCTCCACTTT
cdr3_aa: CASSFGQGYDSPLHF

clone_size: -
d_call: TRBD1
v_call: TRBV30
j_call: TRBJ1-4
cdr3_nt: TGTGCCTGGACCAAGACAGGGGGAGGTGAAAAACTGTTTTTT
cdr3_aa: CAWTKTGGGEKLFF

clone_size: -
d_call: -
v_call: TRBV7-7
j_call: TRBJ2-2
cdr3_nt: TGTGCCAGCGGCGACAGGAGAAACACCGGGGAGCTGTTTTTT
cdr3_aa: CASGDRRNTGELFF

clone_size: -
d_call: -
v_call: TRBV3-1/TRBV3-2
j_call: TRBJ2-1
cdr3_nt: TGTGCCAGCAGCCGCCGGGACAATGAGCAGTTCTTC
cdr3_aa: CASSRRDNEQFF

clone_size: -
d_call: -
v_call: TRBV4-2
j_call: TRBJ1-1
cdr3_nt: TGTGCCAGCAGCCAAGAATCAGCCGGAGGTTTCTTT
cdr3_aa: CASSQESAGGFF

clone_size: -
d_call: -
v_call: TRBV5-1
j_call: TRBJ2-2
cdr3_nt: TGCGCCAGCAGCTCGGGGAGTTCGGGAGATACCGGGGAGCTGTTTTTT
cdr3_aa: CASSSGSSGDTGELFF

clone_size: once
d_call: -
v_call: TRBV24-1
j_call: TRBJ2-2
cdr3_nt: TGTGCCACCAGTGATTTATCACTCACCGGGGAGCTGTTTTTT
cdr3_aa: CATSDLSLTGELFF

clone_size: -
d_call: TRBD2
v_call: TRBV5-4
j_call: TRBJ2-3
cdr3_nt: TGTGCCAGCAGCAGGGGACTAGCCACAGATACGCAGTATTTT
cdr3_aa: CASSRGLATDTQYF

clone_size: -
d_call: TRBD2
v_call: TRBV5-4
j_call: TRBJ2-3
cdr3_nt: TGTGCCAGCAGCTTGAAGGCGGGAGGGGCAGATACGCAGTATTTT
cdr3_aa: CASSLKAGGADTQYF

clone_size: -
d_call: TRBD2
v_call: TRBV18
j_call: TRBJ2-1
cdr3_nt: TGTGCCAGCTCACCACCGGGACTAGCGGGCCTGAATGAGCAGTTCTTC
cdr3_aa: CASSPPGLAGLNEQFF

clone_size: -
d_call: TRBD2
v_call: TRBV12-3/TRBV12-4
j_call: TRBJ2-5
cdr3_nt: TGTGCCAGCAGTCGAGGACTAGAAGAGACCCAGTACTTC
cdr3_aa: CASSRGLEETQYF

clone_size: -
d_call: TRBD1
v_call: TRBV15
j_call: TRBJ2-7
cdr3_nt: TGTGCCACCAGCAGAGAGCTTGGACAGGGCTACGAGCAGTACTTC
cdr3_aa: CATSRELGQGYEQYF

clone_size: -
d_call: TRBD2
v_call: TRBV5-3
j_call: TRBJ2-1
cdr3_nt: TGTGCCAGAAGCTTGACTAGCGGGGGACTATACAATGAGCAGTTCTTC
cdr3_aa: CARSLTSGGLYNEQFF

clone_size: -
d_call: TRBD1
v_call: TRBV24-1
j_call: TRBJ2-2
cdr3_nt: TGTGCCACCAGTGACCGACAGGGGAACACCGGGGAGCTGTTTTTT
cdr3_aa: CATSDRQGNTGELFF

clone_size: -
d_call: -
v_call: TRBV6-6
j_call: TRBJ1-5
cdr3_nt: TGTGCCGGCGGCAGGGGCAATCAGCCCCAGCATTTT
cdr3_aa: CAGGRGNQPQHF

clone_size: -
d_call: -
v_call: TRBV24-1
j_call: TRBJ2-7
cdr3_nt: TGTGCCACCAGTCAGGGTAGTTACGAGCAGTACTTC
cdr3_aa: CATSQGSYEQYF

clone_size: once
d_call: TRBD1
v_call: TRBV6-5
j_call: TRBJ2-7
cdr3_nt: TGTGCCAGCAGTCCGCCGGGACAGGGCAATTACGAGCAGTACTTC
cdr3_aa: CASSPPGQGNYEQYF

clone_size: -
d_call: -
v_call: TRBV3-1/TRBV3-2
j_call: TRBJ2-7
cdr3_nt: TGTGCCAGCAGCCAAGGGCGGCAGCCCGCCTACGAGCAGTACTTC
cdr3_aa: CASSQGRQPAYEQYF

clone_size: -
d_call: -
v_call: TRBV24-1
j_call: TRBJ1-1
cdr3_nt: TGTGCCACCAGTGATTTCAGCGGGACTGAAGCTTTCTTT
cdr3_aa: CATSDFSGTEAFF

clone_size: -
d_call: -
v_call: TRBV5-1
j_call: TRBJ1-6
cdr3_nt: TGCGCCAGCAGCTTGGGGCAGGGGTGTAATTCACCCCTCCACTTT
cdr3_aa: CASSLGQGCNSPLHF

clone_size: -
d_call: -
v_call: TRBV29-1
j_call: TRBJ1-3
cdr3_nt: TGCAGCGTTGGGGCCGAAAACACCATATATTTT
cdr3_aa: CSVGAENTIYF

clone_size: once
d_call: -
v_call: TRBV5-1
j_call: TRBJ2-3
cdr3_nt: TGCGCCAGCAGCTTGGAAGCGGGCGACACAGATACGCAGTATTTT
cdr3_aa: CASSLEAGDTDTQYF

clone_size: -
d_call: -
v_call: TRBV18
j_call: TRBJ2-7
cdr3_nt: TGTGCCAGCTCACCACCGAGTCTAGGCGAGCAGTACTTC
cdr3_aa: CASSPPSLGEQYF

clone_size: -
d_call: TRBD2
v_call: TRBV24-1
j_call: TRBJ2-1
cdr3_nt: TGTGCCACCAGTGATTGGACGGGAGGCCACAATGAGCAGTTCTTC
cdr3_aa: CATSDWTGGHNEQFF

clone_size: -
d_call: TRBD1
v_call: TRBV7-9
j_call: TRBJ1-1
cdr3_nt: TGTGCCAGCAGCACCGGGACAGGGGGCACTGAAGCTTTCTTT
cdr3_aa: CASSTGTGGTEAFF

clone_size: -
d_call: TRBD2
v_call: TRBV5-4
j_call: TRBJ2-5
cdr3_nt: TGTGCCAGCACCCCCGGGACTAGCATAGAGACCCAGTACTTC
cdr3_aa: CASTPGTSIETQYF

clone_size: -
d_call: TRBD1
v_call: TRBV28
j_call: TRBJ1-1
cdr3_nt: TGTGCCAGCAGTTTAGGGGACAGGGCCAGGCGTTGGGCGGGAGGAGATGAAGCTTTCTTT
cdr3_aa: CASSLGDRARRWAGGDEAFF

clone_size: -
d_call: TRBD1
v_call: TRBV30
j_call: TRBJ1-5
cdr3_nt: TGTGCCTGGAGTACAGGGGGCCGCAATCAGCCCCAGCATTTT
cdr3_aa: CAWSTGGRNQPQHF

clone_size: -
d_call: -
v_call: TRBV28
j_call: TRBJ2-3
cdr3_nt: TGTGCCAGCACCTGGGGGAGGGATACGCAGTATTTT
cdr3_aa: CASTWGRDTQYF

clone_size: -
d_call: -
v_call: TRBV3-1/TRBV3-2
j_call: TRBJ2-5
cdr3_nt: TGTGCCAGCAGCCAAGGGGGAGGAGAAGAGACCCAGTACTTC
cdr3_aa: CASSQGGGEETQYF

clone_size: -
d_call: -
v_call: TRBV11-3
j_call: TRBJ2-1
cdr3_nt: TGTGCCAGCAGCTTGGGTCTGGGAGGTGAGCAGTTCTTC
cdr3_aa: CASSLGLGGEQFF

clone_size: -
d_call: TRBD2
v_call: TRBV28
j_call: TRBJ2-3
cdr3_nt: TGTGCCAGCAGTCCAATCACTAGCGGGAGGGTAACGCAGTATTTT
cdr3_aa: CASSPITSGRVTQYF

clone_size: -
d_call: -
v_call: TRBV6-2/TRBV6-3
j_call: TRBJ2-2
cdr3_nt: TGTGCCAGCAGCCCCGACAGATCGAACACCGGGGAGCTGTTTTTT
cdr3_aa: CASSPDRSNTGELFF

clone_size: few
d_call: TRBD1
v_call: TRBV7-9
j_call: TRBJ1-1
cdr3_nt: TGTGCCAGCAGCTTAGCAATACAGGGGCCCGAAGCTTTCTTT
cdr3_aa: CASSLAIQGPEAFF

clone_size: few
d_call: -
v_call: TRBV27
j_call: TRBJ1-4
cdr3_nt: TGTGCCAGCAGTCCGCTACCCCAGGGTGAAAAACTGTTTTTT
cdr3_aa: CASSPLPQGEKLFF

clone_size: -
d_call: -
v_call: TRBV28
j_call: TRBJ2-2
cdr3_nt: TGTGCCAGCAGCCCCCCCTCAAGGGCAGGGACCGGGGAGCTGTTTTTT
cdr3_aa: CASSPPSRAGTGELFF

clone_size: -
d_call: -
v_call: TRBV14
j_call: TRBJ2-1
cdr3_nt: TGTGCCAGCAGCCCCCCCCTCGGAGTCAATCAGTTCTTC
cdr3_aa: CASSPPLGVNQFF

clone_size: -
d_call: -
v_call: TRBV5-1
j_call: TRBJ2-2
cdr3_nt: TGCGCCAGCAGCTTTGGAGGAAACACCGGGGAGCTGTTTTTT
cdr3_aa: CASSFGGNTGELFF

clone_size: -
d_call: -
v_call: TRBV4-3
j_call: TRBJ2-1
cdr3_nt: TGCGCCAGCAGCCACGCCGGAAGAGGAGAGCAGTTCTTC
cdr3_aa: CASSHAGRGEQFF

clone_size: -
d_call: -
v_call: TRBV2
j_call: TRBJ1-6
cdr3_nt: TGTGCCAGCAACATCGGGGGAGGTGGTTCACCCCTCCACTTT
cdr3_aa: CASNIGGGGSPLHF

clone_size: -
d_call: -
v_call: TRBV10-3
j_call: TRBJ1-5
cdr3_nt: TGTGCCATCAGTGACGGGAGGGGCGGACAGCCCCAGCATTTT
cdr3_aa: CAISDGRGGQPQHF

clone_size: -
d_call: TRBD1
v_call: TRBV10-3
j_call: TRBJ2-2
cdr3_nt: TGTGCCATCAGTATGGGGACAGGGTACACCGGGGAGCTGTTTTTT
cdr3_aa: CAISMGTGYTGELFF

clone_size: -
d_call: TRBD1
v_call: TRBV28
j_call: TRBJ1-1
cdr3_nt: TGTGCCAGCACTGACGACAGGGGGCTTATGTTGGCTTTCTTT
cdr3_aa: CASTDDRGLMLAFF

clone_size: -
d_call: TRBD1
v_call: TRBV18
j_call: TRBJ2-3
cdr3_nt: TGTGCCAGCTCATTGAGGACAGGGAGCACAGATACGCAGTATTTT
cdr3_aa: CASSLRTGSTDTQYF

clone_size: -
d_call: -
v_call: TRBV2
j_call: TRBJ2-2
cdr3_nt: TGTGCCAGCAGTGAACTTGGGGCCTCGAACACCGGGGAGCTGTTTTTT
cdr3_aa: CASSELGASNTGELFF

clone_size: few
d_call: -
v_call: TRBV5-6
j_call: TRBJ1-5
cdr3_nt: TGTGCCAGCAGCCGGCGGGGGGATAGGAATCAGCCCCAGCATTTT
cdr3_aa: CASSRRGDRNQPQHF

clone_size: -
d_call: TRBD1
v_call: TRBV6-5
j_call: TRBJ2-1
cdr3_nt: TGTGCCAGCAGTCGGGACAGCCCCTCCTACAATGAGCAGTTCTTC
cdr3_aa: CASSRDSPSYNEQFF

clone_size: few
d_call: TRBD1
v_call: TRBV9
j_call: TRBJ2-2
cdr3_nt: TGTGCCAGCAGCACCACAGGGGCGTCGAACACCGGGGAGCTGTTTTTT
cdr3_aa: CASSTTGASNTGELFF

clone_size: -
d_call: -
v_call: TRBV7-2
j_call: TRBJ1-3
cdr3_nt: TGTGCCAGCAGCTTAGCACAGGCTGGAAACACCATATATTTT
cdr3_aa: CASSLAQAGNTIYF

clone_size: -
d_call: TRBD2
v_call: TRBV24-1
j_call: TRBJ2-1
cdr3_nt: TGTGCCACCGCCACCCCGACCGGACTAGCGGGAAGCAATGAGCAGTTCTTC
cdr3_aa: CATATPTGLAGSNEQFF

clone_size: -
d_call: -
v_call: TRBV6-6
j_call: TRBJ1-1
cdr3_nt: TGTGCCGCATCCGGGAACACTGAAGCTTTCTTT
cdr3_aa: CAASGNTEAFF

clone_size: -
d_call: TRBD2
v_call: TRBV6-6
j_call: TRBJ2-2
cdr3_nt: TGTGCCAGCACCTACAATCCTCGCCTCGGGACTAGCGGGAAAGGCGGGGAGCTGTTTTTT
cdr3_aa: CASTYNPRLGTSGKGGELFF

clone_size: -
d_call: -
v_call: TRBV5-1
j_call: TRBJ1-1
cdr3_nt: TGCGCCAGCAGAGAGCCCCAGAAAGGAGACACTGAAGCTTTCTTT
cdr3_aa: CASREPQKGDTEAFF

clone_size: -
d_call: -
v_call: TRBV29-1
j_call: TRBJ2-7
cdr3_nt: TGCAGCGTTGAAGATCTGGTCAGCTACGAGCAGTACTTC
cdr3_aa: CSVEDLVSYEQYF

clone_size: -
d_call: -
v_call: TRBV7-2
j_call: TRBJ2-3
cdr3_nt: TGTGCCAGCAGCTCCCTTTCACGGGATACGCAGTATTTT
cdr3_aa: CASSSLSRDTQYF